One T cell receptor (beta chain) is described in this entry. In the study's own analysis: Amplified reference gene primers provided the basis for estimating nucleated cell counts. Clones were read by immunoSEQ multiplex PCR, and TCRdb kept only the in-frame ones, dropping some. Clone size and the V and J calls come from that table; the DNA yielded D and trimming. The sample consists of about 180,000 clones, more than 75% of them appearing once. The data derive from a study of blood T cell repertoires in COVID-19. The germline V and J ends were trimmed by 4 bases and 5 bases, with 15 bases remaining between them. The germline gives CDR1 GTSNPN, CDR2 SVGIG (reference sequence). This CDR3 region has 14 residues.

The clonotype originates from a person aged 65 to 85 with COVID-19, enrolled during active disease. V usage is TRBV30 and J usage is TRBJ1-5, with no clear D. The sequencing sample was made of peripheral blood. CDR3 residues: CAWKPAGFYQPQHF. The CDR3, as DNA: TGTGCCTGGAAACCTGCGGGGTTTTATCAGCCCCAGCATTTT.